This T cell receptor (beta chain) stems from a study of cytomegalovirus exposure and HLA in healthy donors. A multiplex PCR was run with 60 Vbeta primers and 13 Jbeta primers. Clones were sequenced by immunoSEQ multiplex PCR, and TCRdb holds only the in-frame ones, with some missing. The data show about 150,000 clones, roughly 81% seen once. As regards this clone: Its antigen is undetermined.

The study's findings and limits: After further analysis at a later stage, some 15,000 TCR beta sequences were associated with HLA alleles at 0.05 false discovery rate.

Input material: PBMCs. This clonotype was obtained from a young woman in good health and CMV-seronegative.

The CDR3: CASSQPREKLFF. The CDR3 DNA is TGCGCCAGCAGCCAGCCCAGGGAAAAACTGTTTTTT. J is TRBJ1-4 and V is TRBV4-1; D not certain. The germline V gene has CDR1 MGHRA and CDR2 YSYEKL. Trimming removed 3 bases at V and 8 bases at J, with 7 bases between. The CDR3 contains 12 residues.